This T cell receptor (beta chain) was captured in a study of control samples from healthy donors and cancer patients. The repertoire was sequenced with immunoSEQ multiplex PCR; TCRdb's copy has only in-frame clones and lacks some. Among about 160,000 clones listed, just over 90% were seen once. The TCR comes from a woman aged 60-75 years in good health. Sequenced input: blood.

CDR3 DNA sequence: TGTGCCAGCAGTCTAAGTTTTAACCGCCCTGAAGCTTTCTTT. Its translation is CASSLSFNRPEAFF. V gene TRBV6-5 combines with J gene TRBJ1-1; D gene uncertain. V was clipped by 5 bases and J by 6 bases, with 16 bases between them. This CDR3 has 14 residues. CDR1 is MNHEY and CDR2 is SVGAGI in the germline V gene.